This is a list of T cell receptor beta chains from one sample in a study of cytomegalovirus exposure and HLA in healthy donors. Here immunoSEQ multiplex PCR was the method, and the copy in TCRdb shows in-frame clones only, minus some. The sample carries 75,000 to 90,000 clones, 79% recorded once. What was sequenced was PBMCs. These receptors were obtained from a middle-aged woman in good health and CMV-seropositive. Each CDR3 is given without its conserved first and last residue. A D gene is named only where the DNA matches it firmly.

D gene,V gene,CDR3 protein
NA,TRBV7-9,ASSLQGDEQY
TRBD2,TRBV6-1,ASSTSSGGTYEQY
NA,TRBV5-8,ASSLVSRVWLNTGELF
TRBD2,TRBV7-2,ASSLGGTSGQETQY
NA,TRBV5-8,ASSPLFGAYEQY
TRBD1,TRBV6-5,ASSRGQGATPLH
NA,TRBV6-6,ASSGTINTYEQY
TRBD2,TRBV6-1,ASRERTSQYNEQF
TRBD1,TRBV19,ASSMTGQYEQY
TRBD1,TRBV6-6,ASRGGQGATGELF
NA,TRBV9,ASSVSGAGSYNEQF
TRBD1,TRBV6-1,ASRLDRASPLH
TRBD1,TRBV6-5,ASIGTEGETQY
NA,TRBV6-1,ASRDSSYNEQF
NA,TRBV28,ASSYGQNTEAF
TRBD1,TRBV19,ATRTSGGPEAF
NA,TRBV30,AWSEQSLTGNTIY
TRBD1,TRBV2,ASRAQGFKGDTQY
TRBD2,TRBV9,ASSAGGLGIGGQY
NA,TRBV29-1,SAGAGVGDEQF
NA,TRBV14,ASSLGGIGLDNEQF
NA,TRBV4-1,ASSQGGGDEQY
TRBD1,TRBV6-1,ASSGVLRTGVSYEQY